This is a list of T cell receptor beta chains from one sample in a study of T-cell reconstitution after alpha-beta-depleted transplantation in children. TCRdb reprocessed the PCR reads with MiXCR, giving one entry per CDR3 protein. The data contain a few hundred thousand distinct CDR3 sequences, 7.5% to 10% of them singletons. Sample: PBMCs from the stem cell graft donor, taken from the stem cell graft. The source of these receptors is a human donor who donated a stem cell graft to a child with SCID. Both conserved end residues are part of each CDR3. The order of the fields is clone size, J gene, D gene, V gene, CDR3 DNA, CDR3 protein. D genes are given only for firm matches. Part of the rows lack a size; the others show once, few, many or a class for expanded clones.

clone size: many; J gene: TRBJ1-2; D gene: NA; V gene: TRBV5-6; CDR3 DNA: TGTGCCAGCAGCTTGGAGCAGGGCTTCTATGGCTACACCTTC; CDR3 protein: CASSLEQGFYGYTF
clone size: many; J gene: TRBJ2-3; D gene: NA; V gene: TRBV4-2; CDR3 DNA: TGTGCCAGCAGCCAAGGAGGTCAGGATACGCAGTATTTT; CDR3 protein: CASSQGGQDTQYF
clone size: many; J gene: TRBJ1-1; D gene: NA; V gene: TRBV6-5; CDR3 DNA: TGTGCCAGCATTCCTCAGGGGAACAGGGCTGAAGCTTTCTTT; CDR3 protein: CASIPQGNRAEAFF
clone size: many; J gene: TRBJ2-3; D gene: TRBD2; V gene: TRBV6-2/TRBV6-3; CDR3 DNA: TGTGCCAGCAGTTACCCCGCTAGCGGGGGGCTGAGCACAGATACGCAGTATTTT; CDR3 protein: CASSYPASGGLSTDTQYF
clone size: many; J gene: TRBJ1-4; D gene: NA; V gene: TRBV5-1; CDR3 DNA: TGCGCCAGCAGCAGTACCAGGGGTGGTGAAAAACTGTTTTTT; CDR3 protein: CASSSTRGGEKLFF
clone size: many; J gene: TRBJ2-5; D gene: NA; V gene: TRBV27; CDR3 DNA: TGTGCCAGCAGTTTATTAGGCGGAGGGGGAGAGACCCAGTACTTC; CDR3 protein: CASSLLGGGGETQYF
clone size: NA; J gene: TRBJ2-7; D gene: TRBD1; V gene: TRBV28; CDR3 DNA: TGTGCCAGCAGTGGCTACAGGGGCCTATACGAGCAGTACTTC; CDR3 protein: CASSGYRGLYEQYF
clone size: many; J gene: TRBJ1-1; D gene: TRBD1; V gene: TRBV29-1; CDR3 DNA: TGCAGCGTTGATTGGGTACAGGGGATTGACACTGAAGCTTTCTTT; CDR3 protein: CSVDWVQGIDTEAFF
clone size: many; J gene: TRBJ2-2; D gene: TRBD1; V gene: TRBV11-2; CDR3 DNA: TGTGCCAGCAGCTTAAGAGGGGGCTTCGCCGGGGAGCTGTTTTTT; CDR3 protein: CASSLRGGFAGELFF
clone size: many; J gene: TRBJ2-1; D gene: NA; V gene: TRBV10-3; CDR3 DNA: TGTGCCACTGGACCGAACTATGAGCAGTTCTTC; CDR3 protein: CATGPNYEQFF
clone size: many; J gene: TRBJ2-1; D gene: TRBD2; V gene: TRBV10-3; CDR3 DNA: TGTGCCATCAGATACACAAGCGGGGGGGCGGGAAATGAGCAGTTCTTC; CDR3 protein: CAIRYTSGGAGNEQFF
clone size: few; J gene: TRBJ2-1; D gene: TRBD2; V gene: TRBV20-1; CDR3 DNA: TGCAGTTGGACCGGGGGGTCTAATATAAATGAGCAGTTCTTC; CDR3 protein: CSWTGGSNINEQFF
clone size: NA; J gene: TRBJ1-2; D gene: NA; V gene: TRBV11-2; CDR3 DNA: TGTGCCAGCAGCTTAGCTCGCCAGATATATGGCTACACCTTC; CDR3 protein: CASSLARQIYGYTF
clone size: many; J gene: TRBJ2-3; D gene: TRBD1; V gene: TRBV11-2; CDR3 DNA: TGTGCCAGCAGCCAAGAGGGGGCAGACACAGATACGCAGTATTTT; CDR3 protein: CASSQEGADTDTQYF
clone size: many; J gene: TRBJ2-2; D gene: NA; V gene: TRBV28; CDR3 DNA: TGTGCCAGCAGTTTCTCGGGGGCTGGGTACACCGGGGAGCTGTTTTTT; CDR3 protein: CASSFSGAGYTGELFF
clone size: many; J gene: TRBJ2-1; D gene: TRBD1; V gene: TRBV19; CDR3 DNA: TGTGCCAGTAGTATCACGGACAGGGTCTACAATGAGCAGTTCTTC; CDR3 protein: CASSITDRVYNEQFF
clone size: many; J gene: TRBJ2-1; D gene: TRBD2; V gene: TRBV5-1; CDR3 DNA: TGCGCCAGCAGCTTGGCCGGGAGGGGCTACAATGAGCAGTTCTTC; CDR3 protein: CASSLAGRGYNEQFF
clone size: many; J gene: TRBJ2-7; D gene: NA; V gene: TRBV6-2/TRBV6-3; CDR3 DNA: TGTGCCAGCAGTTGGGACGGTTACGAGCAGTACTTC; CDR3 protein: CASSWDGYEQYF
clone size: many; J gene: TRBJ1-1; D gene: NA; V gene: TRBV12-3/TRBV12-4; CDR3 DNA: TGTGCCAGCAGTTTTGGACAGAGTGAAGCTTTCTTT; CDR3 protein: CASSFGQSEAFF
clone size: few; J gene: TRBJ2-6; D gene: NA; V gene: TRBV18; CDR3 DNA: TGTGCCAGCTCACCACCGACGGGGAGTGATGGGGCCAACGTCCTGACTTTC; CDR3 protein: CASSPPTGSDGANVLTF
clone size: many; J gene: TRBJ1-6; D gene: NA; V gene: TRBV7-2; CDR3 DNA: TGTGCCAGCAGCTTAAATCGGGGGGTAGGTTCACCCCTCCACTTT; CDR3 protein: CASSLNRGVGSPLHF
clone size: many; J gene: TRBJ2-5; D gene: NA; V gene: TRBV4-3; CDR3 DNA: TGCGCCAGCAGCCAACTAACCGGGAGCGGGGAGACCCAGTACTTC; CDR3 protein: CASSQLTGSGETQYF
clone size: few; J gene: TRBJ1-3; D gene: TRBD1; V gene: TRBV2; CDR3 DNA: TGTGCCAGCAGTGCCACAGGGGTTTCAGGAAACACCATATATTTT; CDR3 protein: CASSATGVSGNTIYF
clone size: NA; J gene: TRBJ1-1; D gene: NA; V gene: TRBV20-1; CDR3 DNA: TGCAGTGCCCCACGGGAGGGGAACACTGAAGCTTTCTTT; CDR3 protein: CSAPREGNTEAFF
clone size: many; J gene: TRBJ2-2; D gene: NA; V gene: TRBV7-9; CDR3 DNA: TGTGCCAGCAGCTTCGTAGGGAACACCGGGGAGCTGTTTTTT; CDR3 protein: CASSFVGNTGELFF
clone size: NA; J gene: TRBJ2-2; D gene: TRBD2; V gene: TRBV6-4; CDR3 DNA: TGTGCCATCTGCCCCTTACGGTTTGGGGGACTAGCGGTCACCGGGGAGCTGTTTTTT; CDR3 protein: CAICPLRFGGLAVTGELFF
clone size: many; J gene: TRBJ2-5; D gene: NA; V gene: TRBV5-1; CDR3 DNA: TGCGCCAGCAGCTTGGCCCTGGCAGGCCTCGGTCAAGAGACCCAGTACTTC; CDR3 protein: CASSLALAGLGQETQYF
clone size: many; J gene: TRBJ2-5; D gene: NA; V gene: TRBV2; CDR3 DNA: TGTGCCAGCAGCGTAGGAAAAGAGACCCAGTACTTC; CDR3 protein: CASSVGKETQYF
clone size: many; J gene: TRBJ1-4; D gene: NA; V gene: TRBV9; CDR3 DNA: TGTGCCAGCAGCGTAGCCGGGAATGAAAAACTGTTTTTT; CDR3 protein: CASSVAGNEKLFF
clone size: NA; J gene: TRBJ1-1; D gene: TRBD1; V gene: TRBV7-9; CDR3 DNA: TGTGCCAGCAGCCCAAGACAGGGAGGGGACACTGAAGCTTTCTTT; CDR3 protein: CASSPRQGGDTEAFF
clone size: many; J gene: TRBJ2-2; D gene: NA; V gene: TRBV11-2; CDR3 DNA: TGTGCCAGCAGCTTAGATCCCCCCAGTACGAACACCGGGGAGCTGTTTTTT; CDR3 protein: CASSLDPPSTNTGELFF
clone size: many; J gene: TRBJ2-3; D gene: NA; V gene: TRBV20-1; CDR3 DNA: TGCAGTGCTAGGGGTCCAGATACGCAGTATTTT; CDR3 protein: CSARGPDTQYF
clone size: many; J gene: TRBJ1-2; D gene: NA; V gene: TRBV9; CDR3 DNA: TGTGCCAGCAGCGTAGGGGGGTCCGGTGGCTACACCTTC; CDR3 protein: CASSVGGSGGYTF
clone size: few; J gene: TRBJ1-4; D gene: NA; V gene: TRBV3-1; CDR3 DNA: TGTGCCAGCAGCCAAGAGACAGGTGCTCGGGATAATGAAAAACTGTTTTTT; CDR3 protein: CASSQETGARDNEKLFF
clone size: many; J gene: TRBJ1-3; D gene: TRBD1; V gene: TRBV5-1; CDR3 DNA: TGCGCCAGCAGCTTGCCCTCCGGGACAGGGACCTCTGGAAACACCATATATTTT; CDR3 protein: CASSLPSGTGTSGNTIYF
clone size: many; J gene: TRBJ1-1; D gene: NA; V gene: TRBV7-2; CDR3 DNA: TGTGCCAGCAGCTTAGGGGTTGACACTGAAGCTTTCTTT; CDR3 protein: CASSLGVDTEAFF
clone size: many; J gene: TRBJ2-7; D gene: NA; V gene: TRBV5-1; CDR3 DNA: TGCGCCAGCAGCTTCAGATCCAACTACGAGCAGTACTTC; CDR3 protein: CASSFRSNYEQYF
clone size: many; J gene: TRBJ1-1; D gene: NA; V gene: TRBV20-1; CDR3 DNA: TGCAGTGCTAGAGATCTTGGGACAACAAATCCTCTAGCTTTCTTT; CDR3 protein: CSARDLGTTNPLAFF
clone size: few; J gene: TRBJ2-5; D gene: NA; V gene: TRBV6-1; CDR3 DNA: TGTGCCAGCAGCTCGGAGACAGGTTTCGAGACCCAGTACTTC; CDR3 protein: CASSSETGFETQYF
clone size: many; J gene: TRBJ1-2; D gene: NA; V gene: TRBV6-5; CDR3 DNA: TGTGCCAGCTCCTACATGAGGACTTATGGCTACACCTTC; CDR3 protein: CASSYMRTYGYTF
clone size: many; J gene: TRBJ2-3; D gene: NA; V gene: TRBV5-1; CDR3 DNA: TGCGCCAGCAGCTTGGGGACTCCCGGGTCTTCGAATACGCAGTATTTT; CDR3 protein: CASSLGTPGSSNTQYF
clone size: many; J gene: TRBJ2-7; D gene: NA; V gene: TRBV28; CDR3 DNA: TGTGCCGCCGGTTTTCGGGACGATCAGTACTTC; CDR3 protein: CAAGFRDDQYF
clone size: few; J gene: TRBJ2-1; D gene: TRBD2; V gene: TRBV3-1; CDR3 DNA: TGTGCCAGTAGCGGGGGGGGGAATGAGCAGTTCTTC; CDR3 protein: CASSGGGNEQFF
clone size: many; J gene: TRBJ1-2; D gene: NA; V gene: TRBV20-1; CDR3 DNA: TGCAGTGCCCGGGGAGGACATCGTAGGGGCTACACCTTC; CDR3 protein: CSARGGHRRGYTF
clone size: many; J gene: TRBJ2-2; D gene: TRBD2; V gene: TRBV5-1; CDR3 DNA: TGCGCCAGCAGCCTGCCTAGCGGGGGGATGAACACCGGGGAGCTGTTTTTT; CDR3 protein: CASSLPSGGMNTGELFF
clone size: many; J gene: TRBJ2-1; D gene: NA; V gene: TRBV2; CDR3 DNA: TGTGCCGGTCGACTGGCTTTGGGGTACAATGAGCAGTTCTTC; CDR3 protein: CAGRLALGYNEQFF
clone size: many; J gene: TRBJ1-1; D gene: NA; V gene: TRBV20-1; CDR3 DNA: TGCAGTGCTAGAGAATCGGGGGGGCGGGTCACTGAAGCTTTCTTT; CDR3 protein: CSARESGGRVTEAFF